The T cell receptor beta chain described here comes from a study of regulatory T cells in long-lasting Graves disease. Library construction for TCR beta used iRepertoire HTBI primers and Arm-PCR of CDR3 regions. TCRdb re-derived calls from the multiplex PCR reads in MiXCR, one entry per CDR3 protein. The sample contains approximately 350,000 distinct CDR3 sequences, about a sixth of which appear only once. With V trimmed by 2 bases and J by 3 bases, 3 bases remained unmatched. The CDR3 is 15 residues long. Germline CDR1 MNHEY, CDR2 SVGAGI. Points from the study as a whole: Patients with persistent disease shared some 3,000 public clonotypes, outpacing the approximately 920 shared by new patients.

This clonotype was observed many times. Its target is unknown. Time point here: newly diagnosed GD, antithyroid drugs for less than 3 months. There was RNA extracted from PBMCs, and the TCR library was made from it. This sample also appeared in a second study, on T cells in Graves' hyperthyroidism and ophthalmopathy.

This receptor was identified in a woman younger than 35 with Graves disease. The rearrangement joins TRBV6-5 to TRBJ2-5; 10 bases agree with TRBD2. Sequenced here: peripheral blood mononuclear cells (PBMCs), sampled at new diagnosis, from a patient treated with antithyroid drugs. CDR3 bases: TGTGCCAGCAGTTACCTTGGACTAGCGGAAGAGACCCAGTACTTC. As protein: CASSYLGLAEETQYF.